This TCR beta chain emerged from a study of T cell changes during pregnancy in multiple sclerosis. V lost 0 bases to trimming and J lost 7 bases; unmatched junction nucleotides: 3. The CDR3 has 14 amino acids. The germline gives CDR1 SGHRS, CDR2 YFSETQ. The protocol was immunoSEQ multiplex PCR, while the TCRdb copy is restricted to in-frame clones and leaves out a portion. The table records 40,000 to 60,000 clones, around 92% of them present only once. The gene calls are TRBV5-1 and TRBJ2-1; 8 bases line up with TRBD1. The material sequenced was CD4+ T cells from peripheral blood mononuclear cells, taken in the third trimester of pregnancy. This receptor was obtained from a female donor with multiple sclerosis, enrolled in a pregnancy study. CDR3 in amino acids: CASSLGQGANEQFF. The CDR3 DNA reads TGCGCCAGCAGCTTGGGGCAGGGGGCGAATGAGCAGTTCTTC. Supplemented by reference TRBV5-1 and TRBJ2-1, the full variable domain reads KAGVTQTPRYLIKTRGQQVTLSCSPISGHRSVSWYQQTPGQGLQFLFEYFSETQRNKGNFPGRFSGRQFSNSRSEMNVSTLELGDSALYLCASSLGQGANEQFFGPGTRLTVL.